The source of this T cell receptor (beta chain) is a study of T-cell memory formation after mild COVID-19. This clonotype turned up a few times. The target antigen is unknown. Researchers used 5'RACE with constant-segment primers to make TCR alpha and TCR beta cDNA libraries that carry sample barcodes and UMIs. TCRdb called the 5' RACE reads again in MiXCR, with one record for every CDR3 protein. The sample consists of roughly 600,000 distinct CDR3 sequences, under 20% of them appearing once. Study-wide findings and caveats: Second-wave clones reaching peak frequency on day 37 lacked confirmed SARS-CoV-2 specificity. Some clones that responded turned up in pre-infection memory, which suggests that cross-reactive memory joined in. CD4+ contracting clones were found mainly in CM and EM, and CD8+ ones in EMRA.

The sequenced sample consisted of PBMCs or a T cell subset sorted from them (not recorded which). The receptor was isolated from an adult woman who had mild COVID-19 (a few samples of this study predate the infection). Cell type and time point are not known.

The CDR3 sequence: CASSKGQGARDEQYF. Here the CDR3 DNA reads TGTGCCAGCAGCAAAGGACAGGGGGCCCGGGACGAGCAGTACTTC. J is TRBJ2-7 and V is TRBV12-3 or TRBV12-4; 11 nucleotides agree with TRBD1. Germline trimming cut 6 bases from V and 5 bases from J; bases unmatched to any gene: 9. The CDR3 extends over 15 amino acids.